Listed here are 28 T cell receptor beta chains from one sample, sequenced in a study of human T cells and chemical hapten exposure. TCRdb re-called the RACE reads with MiXCR, one entry per CDR3 protein. The sample consists of approximately 80,000 distinct CDR3 sequences, over 10% of them appearing once. Stated time point: patch test 3, about 24 weeks after DPC sensitization. Treatment in this sample: therapeutic diphenylcyclopropenone sensitization with weekly scalp DPC. The sequenced sample was whole blood, obtained in connection with sensitization to the hapten diphenylcyclopropenone (DPC). Receptor source: a woman aged 50 to 60 with alopecia areata. Some clones in this sample may be carry-over from other donors' samples.

The table lists this clonotype with many counts. This chain joins TRBV7-6 and TRBJ2-1; 7 bases line up with TRBD2. This CDR3 spans 17 amino acids. Losses at the gene ends were 4 bases for V and 1 base for J; bases not matched to a gene: 10. Germline values: CDR1 SGHVS, CDR2 FNYEAQ. The CDR3 protein is CASSSGAAGLSYNEQFF. The CDR3 region has the DNA TGTGCCAGCAGCTCCGGGGCCGCGGGACTATCCTACAATGAGCAGTTCTTC.

The chain recombines TRBV4-2 with TRBJ2-3; 10 positions agree with TRBD2. CDR1 is LGHNA, CDR2 YNFKEQ, per germline. V dropped 1 base and J dropped 6; count of bases not matched to a gene: 13. The CDR3 totals 18 residues. In nucleotides, the CDR3 is TGTGCCAGCAGCCAAGTCGGTTTCGGGACTAGCGTTTCGGATACGCAGTATTTT. Protein sequence: CASSQVGFGTSVSDTQYF.

This clonotype turned up a few times. V is TRBV11-1 and J is TRBJ1-1; 8 nucleotides line up with TRBD1. The CDR3 consists of 13 residues. CDR1 is SGHAT and CDR2 is FQDESV in the germline V gene (reference sequence). After removal of 2 bases from V and 7 bases from J, the junction contained 3 bases not matched to a gene. This CDR3 is CASSLLDRGEAFF. CDR3 nucleotides: TGTGCCAGCAGCTTACTTGACAGGGGTGAAGCTTTCTTT. Filled out from reference TRBV11-1 and TRBJ1-1, the complete variable domain reads EAEVAQSPRYKITEKSQAVAFWCDPISGHATLYWYRQILGQGPELLVQFQDESVVDDSQLPKDRFSAERLKGVDSTLKIQPAELGDSAMYLCASSLLDRGEAFFGQGTRLTVV.

This clonotype was seen many times. J is TRBJ2-7 and V is TRBV5-1; D may be TRBD2 (5 bases). V dropped 1 base and J dropped 6 bases, with 14 bases sitting between them. Per germline, CDR1 SGHRS and CDR2 YFSETQ. The CDR3 contains 14 residues. The chain's CDR3 is CASSLSGPPVEQYF. CDR3 nucleotide sequence: TGCGCCAGCAGCTTGAGCGGACCTCCGGTCGAGCAGTACTTC.

This clonotype was seen a handful of times. The chain has TRBV7-6 and TRBJ1-1, with D possibly matching TRBD1 (5 bases). Looked up from germline, CDR1 is SGHVS and CDR2 is FNYEAQ. Trimming left V 0 bases short and J 1 base short, with 6 bases between. The CDR3 sequence is 14 residues long. The CDR3 spells CASSLAQGNTEAFF. The DNA for the CDR3 is TGTGCCAGCAGCTTAGCGCAGGGGAACACTGAAGCTTTCTTT.

The table lists this clonotype with many counts. The rearrangement uses TRBV29-1 and TRBJ1-2; no reliable D call. The CDR3 totals 15 residues. CDR1 and CDR2 from the germline V gene are SQVTM and ANQGSEA. Trimming stripped 4 bases from V and 5 bases from J, with 20 bases between. CDR3 DNA sequence: TGCAGCGTTGGAACCTCCGGGTCAGATCTTTATGGCTACACCTTC. As protein: CSVGTSGSDLYGYTF. Full variable domain (outside the CDR3, taken from reference TRBV29-1 and TRBJ1-2): SAVISQKPSRDICQRGTSLTIQCQVDSQVTMMFWYRQQPGQSLTLIATANQGSEATYESGFVIDKFPISRPNLTFSTLTVSNMSPEDSSIYLCSVGTSGSDLYGYTFGSGTRLTVV.

The table lists this clonotype with a few counts. This chain uses TRBV7-2 with TRBJ1-6; D not certain. The ends were cut back, 1 base at V and 8 bases at J, with 9 bases in the middle. The CDR3 has 14 residues. Germline V gives CDR1 SGHTA, CDR2 FQGNSA. The DNA of the CDR3 is TGTGCCAGCAGCTTAGGATACAGATATTCACCCCTCCACTTT. This encodes CASSLGYRYSPLHF. The whole variable domain, remainder taken from reference TRBV7-2 and TRBJ1-6, is GAGVSQSPSNKVTEKGKDVELRCDPISGHTALYWYRQSLGQGLEFLIYFQGNSAPDKSGLPSDRFSAERTGGSVSTLTIQRTQQEDSAVYLCASSLGYRYSPLHFGNGTRLTVT.

This clonotype was detected many times. This CDR3 reads CASSLYQGSGGYEQYF. In DNA, the CDR3 is TGCGCCAGCAGCTTATATCAGGGGTCGGGCGGCTACGAGCAGTACTTC. The V gene is TRBV5-1, the J gene TRBJ2-7; TRBD1 might be the D (6 bases). Per the germline V gene, CDR1 is SGHRS and CDR2 is YFSETQ. The CDR3 totals 16 residues. V shed 2 bases and J shed 3 bases, with 18 bases lying between them.

The chain recombines TRBV6-5 with TRBJ1-2, with a weak D call TRBD1 (6 bases). This CDR3 contains 14 residues. CDR1 is MNHEY and CDR2 is SVGAGI in the germline V gene. V was clipped by 4 bases and J by 5 bases, with 14 bases between them. CDR3 DNA: TGTGCCAGCAGTTGGGGGGCGGACAGTTATGGCTACACCTTC. Translation: CASSWGADSYGYTF.

This clonotype was detected only a few times. The CDR3 sequence: CSVVETGDTGELFF. The CDR3 DNA follows: TGCAGCGTTGTCGAGACAGGGGACACCGGGGAGCTGTTTTTT. The V gene is TRBV29-1, the J gene TRBJ2-2, with 8 bases fitting TRBD1. Unmatched junction bases numbered 4, after V lost 4 bases and J lost 3 bases. The CDR3 sequence is 14 residues long. Germline values: CDR1 SQVTM, CDR2 ANQGSEA.

The table lists this clonotype with many counts. The V gene is TRBV5-1, the J gene TRBJ2-7, with TRBD2 matching over 8 bases. Trimming at V came to 7 bases and at J to 2 bases, leaving 11 bases not matched to a gene. The CDR3 is made up of 15 amino acids. Germline lookup yields CDR1 SGHRS and CDR2 YFSETQ. CDR3 protein: CASGHVASGPYEQYF. Written as DNA, the CDR3 is TGCGCCAGCGGCCATGTGGCTAGCGGGCCCTACGAGCAGTACTTC.

Many counts were recorded for this clonotype. The V call is TRBV29-1, the J call TRBJ1-2, with D unresolved. The germline V and J ends were trimmed by 4 bases and 5 bases, with 8 bases remaining between them. Germline loops: CDR1 SQVTM, CDR2 ANQGSEA. This CDR3 spans 11 amino acids. In DNA form, the CDR3 reads TGCAGCGTTGGGCAGAGGTATGGCTACACCTTC. Protein: CSVGQRYGYTF.

This clonotype was counted ten times or more. This chain uses TRBV20-1 with TRBJ2-1; TRBD2 matches 11 bases. V dropped 5 bases and J dropped 4; count of bases not matched to a gene: 7. The germline gives CDR1 DFQATT, CDR2 SNEGSKA (reference sequence). CDR3 length: 15 amino acids. CDR3 in amino acids: CSAHTGTSGYNEQFF. DNA for the CDR3: TGCAGTGCTCACACCGGGACTAGCGGATACAATGAGCAGTTCTTC.

This clonotype was recorded a few times. The chain has TRBV9 and TRBJ1-1; tentatively, D is TRBD1 (5 bases). From germline, CDR1 is SGDLS and CDR2 YYNGEE. This CDR3 has 14 amino acids. V lost 2 bases and J 4 bases, leaving 12 bases between the germline ends. The CDR3 protein is CASSVTVSSTEAFF. The DNA for the CDR3 is TGTGCCAGCAGCGTGACAGTTTCGTCCACTGAAGCTTTCTTT.

The rearrangement links TRBV7-4 to TRBJ2-7; 10 bases match TRBD1. The CDR3 is 15 residues long. CDR1 is SGHVT and CDR2 is SQSDAQ in the germline V gene. J gave up 4 bases and V 4 bases, and 7 bases lay outside the gene matches. The CDR3 loop is CASSSRTGGGYEQYF. The CDR3 region has the DNA TGTGCCAGCAGCTCTCGGACAGGGGGTGGATACGAGCAGTACTTC.

This clonotype showed up just a few times. The chain uses TRBV18 and TRBJ1-3, with 8 bases that match TRBD1. V lost 3 bases to trimming and J lost 2 bases; unmatched junction nucleotides: 3. Per germline, CDR1 KGHSH and CDR2 LQKENI. The CDR3 has 15 amino acids. This CDR3 is CASSPGQEAGNTIYF. In DNA, the CDR3 is TGTGCCAGCTCACCGGGACAGGAAGCTGGAAACACCATATATTTT.

The rearrangement links TRBV29-1 to TRBJ1-4, with D perhaps TRBD1 (5 bases). Germline V gene sequence: CDR1 SQVTM, CDR2 ANQGSEA. V lost 6 bases and J 5 bases, leaving 10 bases between the germline ends. The CDR3 is made up of 12 amino acids. CDR3: CSVRGLNEKLFF. The CDR3 DNA follows: TGCAGCGTCCGGGGCTTAAATGAAAAACTGTTTTTT.

V is TRBV20-1 and J is TRBJ2-3; D is unresolved. The CDR3 loop spans 11 amino acids. In germline, CDR1 is DFQATT, CDR2 SNEGSKA (reference sequence). V dropped 5 bases and J dropped 3 bases, with 6 bases sitting between them. This chain's CDR3 is CSAGVTDTQYF. Here the CDR3 DNA reads TGCAGTGCTGGGGTAACAGATACGCAGTATTTT.

V is TRBV7-2 and J is TRBJ2-5; 10 bases line up with TRBD2. V shed 2 bases, J shed 4 bases, and the junction held 4 bases outside the gene matches. CDR1 is SGHTA, CDR2 FQGNSA, per germline. The CDR3 is made up of 15 amino acids. Here the CDR3 DNA reads TGTGCCAGCAGCTTATCTAGCGGGAGTACAGAGACCCAGTACTTC. This codes for CASSLSSGSTETQYF.

The gene calls are TRBV19 and TRBJ2-5, with TRBD2 matching over 9 bases. V gave up 2 bases and J gave up 5 bases; unmatched junction bases: 9. CDR1 and CDR2 from the germline V gene are LNHDA and SQIVND (reference sequence). The CDR3 is made up of 16 amino acids. Here the CDR3 DNA reads TGTGCCAGTAGTATACAGGCTAGCGGGGATTCGGAGACCCAGTACTTC. Amino acids: CASSIQASGDSETQYF.

This clonotype was recorded a few times. V usage is TRBV20-1 and J usage is TRBJ1-2, with 9 bases aligning to TRBD1. Germline CDR1 is DFQATT and CDR2 is SNEGSKA (reference sequence). The trim removed 6 bases at V and 8 bases at J, leaving 10 bases unmatched. CDR3 length: 13 residues. CDR3 region: CSAWDRDPLGYTF. CDR3 nucleotides: TGCAGTGCCTGGGACAGGGACCCATTGGGCTACACCTTC.

This clonotype has more than one count but fewer than ten. The gene calls are TRBV7-3 and TRBJ2-2; no reliable D call. The length of the CDR3 is 11 residues. Germline CDR1 is SGHTA and CDR2 is FQGTGA. Trimming left V 5 bases short and J 7 bases short, with 5 bases between. The CDR3 coding sequence is TGTGCCAGCAGCCCCGGCGGGGAGCTGTTTTTT. Amino acid sequence: CASSPGGELFF.

V and J are TRBV29-1 and TRBJ2-1; D is undetermined. Deletions cut 5 bases from V and 2 bases from J, with 10 bases between. Germline V gives CDR1 SQVTM, CDR2 ANQGSEA. The CDR3 has 13 residues. The CDR3 DNA reads TGCAGCGTTTCCGAAGGAACCTACAATGAGCAGTTCTTC. Translated: CSVSEGTYNEQFF.

This clonotype was observed a few times. At one end, the junction sequence differs from germline, possibly due to a read error. V gene TRBV5-1 combines with J gene TRBJ2-3, with 7 bases lining up with TRBD2. The CDR3 has 17 amino acids. Germline lookup yields CDR1 SGHRS and CDR2 YFSETQ. The chain's CDR3 is CASSPSPSSGNTDAQYF. CDR3 DNA sequence: TGCGCCAGCAGCCCGAGTCCTTCTAGCGGAAACACAGATGCGCAGTATTTT. Complete variable domain (other parts from reference TRBV5-1 and TRBJ2-3): KAGVTQTPRYLIKTRGQQVTLSCSPISGHRSVSWYQQTPGQGLQFLFEYFSETQRNKGNFPGRFSGRQFSNSRSEMNVSTLELGDSALYLCASSPSPSSGNTDAQYFGPGTRLTVL.

This clonotype was counted only a few times. The chain carries TRBV13 and TRBJ1-5; 8 nucleotides align to TRBD1. Germline CDR1 PRHDT, CDR2 FYEKMQ (reference sequence). The CDR3 consists of 15 residues. With V trimmed by 5 bases and J by 5 bases, 8 bases remained unmatched. The CDR3 sequence is CASSLAGTGYQPQHF. The CDR3 nucleotides are TGTGCCAGCAGCCTGGCCGGGACAGGCTATCAGCCCCAGCATTTT.

Ten or more counts support this clonotype. V and J are TRBV20-1 and TRBJ2-7; 7 bases fit TRBD1. V lost 0 bases, J lost 6 bases, and 8 bases stayed unmatched. The CDR3 extends over 14 amino acids. Looked up from germline, CDR1 is DFQATT and CDR2 is SNEGSKA (reference sequence). The CDR3 protein is CSARDSTGAGEQYF. CDR3 DNA: TGCAGTGCTAGAGATTCCACAGGGGCAGGCGAGCAGTACTTC.

V usage is TRBV7-9 and J usage is TRBJ1-2; TRBD1 aligns across 7 bases. The CDR3 contains 14 residues. Germline lookup yields CDR1 SEHNR and CDR2 FQNEAQ (reference sequence). Losses at the gene ends were 1 base for V and 6 bases for J; bases not matched to a gene: 5. This CDR3 is CASSLEAGGHGYTF. The CDR3 nucleotides are TGTGCCAGCAGCTTAGAGGCAGGGGGGCATGGCTACACCTTC.

The chain is built from TRBV11-2 and TRBJ1-1; D unresolved. This CDR3 spans 12 amino acids. Trimming removed 5 bases at V and 11 bases at J, with 15 bases between. Germline CDR1 SGHAT, CDR2 FQNNGV. CDR3 DNA sequence: TGTGCCAGCAGCCCCGCCTCCGATGTTGCTTTCTTT. Residues: CASSPASDVAFF.